This T cell receptor (beta chain) was sequenced during a study of early T cells in non-severe SARS-CoV-2 infection. Study-wide background: Unpaired chains resulted from sequencing bulk RNA of unsorted whole blood. Findings of the study overall: Anti-spike CD8 responses were favored by VDJdb matching, which missed private and CD4 specificities.

Comment on this clonotype: The antigen is undetermined.

Molecules of cDNA were individually given unique molecular identifiers that were attached to them. TCRdb used MiXCR to reprocess the 5' RACE reads, holding one entry per CDR3 protein. The profile shows approximately 65,000 distinct CDR3 sequences, around 13% of them singletons. CDR1 is MNHEY and CDR2 is SMNVEV in the germline V gene (reference sequence). CDR3 size: 16 residues. Trimming removed 5 bases from V and 3 bases from J, with 20 bases in between. The sequenced material came from whole blood. V and J are TRBV27 and TRBJ2-7; D may be TRBD1 (5 bases). This sequence was found in an adult who was a healthcare worker with PCR-confirmed SARS-CoV-2 infection or an uninfected control (not recorded which). The DNA for the CDR3 is TGTGCCAGCAGTCTCCAGGGCTCGTACCTCGGCTACGAGCAGTACTTC. Translation: CASSLQGSYLGYEQYF.